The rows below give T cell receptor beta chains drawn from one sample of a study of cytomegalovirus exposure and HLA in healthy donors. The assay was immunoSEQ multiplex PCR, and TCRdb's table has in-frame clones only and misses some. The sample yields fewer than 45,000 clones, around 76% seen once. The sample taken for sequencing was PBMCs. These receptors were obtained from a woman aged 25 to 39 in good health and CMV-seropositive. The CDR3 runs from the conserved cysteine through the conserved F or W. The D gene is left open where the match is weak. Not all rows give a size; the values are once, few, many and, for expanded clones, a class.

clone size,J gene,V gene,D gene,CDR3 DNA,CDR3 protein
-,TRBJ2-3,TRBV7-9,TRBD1,TGTGCCAGCAGCTCCCGGACAGGGGGCACAGATACGCAGTATTTT,CASSSRTGGTDTQYF
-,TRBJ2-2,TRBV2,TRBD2,TGTGCCAGCGGGACTAGCGGAAGAACCGGGGAGCTGTTTTTT,CASGTSGRTGELFF
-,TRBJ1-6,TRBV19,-,TGTGCCAGTAGTAGGGCTCAGTGGAATAATTCACCCCTCCACTTT,CASSRAQWNNSPLHF
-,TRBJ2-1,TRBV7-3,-,TGTGCCAGCAGCCATCCCGGGAATGAGCAGTTCTTC,CASSHPGNEQFF
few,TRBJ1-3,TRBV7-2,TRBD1,TGTGCCAGCAGCTTAGGAGGACAGGGAGCCGGAAACACCATATATTTT,CASSLGGQGAGNTIYF
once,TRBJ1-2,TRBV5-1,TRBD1,TGCGCCAGCAGCTTGGAGGGGACAGGGTATGGCTACACCTTC,CASSLEGTGYGYTF
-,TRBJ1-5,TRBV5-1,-,TGCGCCAGCAGCTGGGGAGTTGGGAGCAATCAGCCCCAGCATTTT,CASSWGVGSNQPQHF
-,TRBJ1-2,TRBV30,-,TGTGCCTGGAGTGTACAGGGAGATGGTGGCTACACCTTC,CAWSVQGDGGYTF
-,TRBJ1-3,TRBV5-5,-,TGTGCCAGCACCTTACGAGTCTCTGGAAACACCATATATTTT,CASTLRVSGNTIYF
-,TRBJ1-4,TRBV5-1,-,TGCGCCAGCAGCCTGGCGGGGGAGGGGGCAACTAATGAAAAACTGTTTTTT,CASSLAGEGATNEKLFF
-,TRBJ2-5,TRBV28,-,TGTGCCAGCGTAGGGGCAGGGGGGTTGAAGACCCAGTACTTC,CASVGAGGLKTQYF
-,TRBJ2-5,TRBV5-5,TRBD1,TGTGCCAGCAGCTTGTCCGGGACAGGGGGCGGAAAGACCCAGTACTTC,CASSLSGTGGGKTQYF
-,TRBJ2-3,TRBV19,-,TGTGCCAGTACCCCAGGGACATCTCGCACAGATACGCAGTATTTT,CASTPGTSRTDTQYF
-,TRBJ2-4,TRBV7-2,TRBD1,TGTGCCAGCAGCACCGGGGACAGGATTGCCAAAAACATTCAGTACTTC,CASSTGDRIAKNIQYF
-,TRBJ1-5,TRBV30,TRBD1,TGTGCCTGGGGTGGAGGGGGCGGTCAGCCCCAGCATTTT,CAWGGGGGQPQHF
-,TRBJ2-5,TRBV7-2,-,TGTGCCAGCAGCCTCGGGACACGGGAGACCCAGTACTTC,CASSLGTRETQYF
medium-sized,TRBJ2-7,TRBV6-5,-,TGTGCCAGCAGTTACGGGGACAATCGTGAGCAGTACTTC,CASSYGDNREQYF
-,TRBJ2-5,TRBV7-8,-,TGTGCCAGCAGCTTAGGTAGAGAGACCCAGTACTTC,CASSLGRETQYF
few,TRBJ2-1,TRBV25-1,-,TGTGCCAGCAGTGATCTCTCGGGGGACAATGAGCAGTTCTTC,CASSDLSGDNEQFF
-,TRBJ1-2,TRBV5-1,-,TGCGCCAGCAGCTTGGGACAGGCTCAAACTGGCTACACCTTC,CASSLGQAQTGYTF
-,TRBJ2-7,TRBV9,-,TGTGCCAGCAGCGTAGCTACGTTCGGCGGCGAGCAGTACTTC,CASSVATFGGEQYF
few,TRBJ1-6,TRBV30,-,TGTGCCTGGAGTGGACAGAGTTATAATTCACCCCTCCACTTT,CAWSGQSYNSPLHF
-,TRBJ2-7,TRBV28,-,TGTGCCAGCAGTTTCATAACGGGAGATTACGAGCAGTACTTC,CASSFITGDYEQYF
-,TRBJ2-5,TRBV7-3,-,TGTGCCAGCAGCTTTGGGGACTCCCGCAGTGAGACCCAGTACTTC,CASSFGDSRSETQYF
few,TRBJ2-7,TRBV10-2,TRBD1,TGCGCCAGCTCCGGACAGGGGACCCACGAGCAGTACTTC,CASSGQGTHEQYF
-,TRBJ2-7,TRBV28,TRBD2,TGTGCCAGCATTCACGGGAGGGCGTCCTACGAGCAGTACTTC,CASIHGRASYEQYF
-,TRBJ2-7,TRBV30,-,TGTGCCTGGAGTGTCCAGGGGTACGAGCAGTACTTC,CAWSVQGYEQYF
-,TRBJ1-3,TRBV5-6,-,TGTGCCAGCAGCTTGTCCTCGTACTCTGGAAACACCATATATTTT,CASSLSSYSGNTIYF
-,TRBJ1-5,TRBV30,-,TGTGCCTGGGCCAGCGGCCTCGAAGGTCAGCCCCAGCATTTT,CAWASGLEGQPQHF
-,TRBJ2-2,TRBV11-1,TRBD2,TGTGCCAGCAGCTCCCGGACTAGCAACACCGGGGAGCTGTTTTTT,CASSSRTSNTGELFF
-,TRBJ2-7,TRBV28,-,TGTGCCAGCAGAACAGGGCAGGGCTACGAGCAGTACTTC,CASRTGQGYEQYF
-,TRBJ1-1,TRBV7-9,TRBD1,TGTGCCAGCAGCTTTGCCAACAGGGGTACTGAAGCTTTCTTT,CASSFANRGTEAFF
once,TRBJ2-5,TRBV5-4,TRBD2,TGTGCCAGCAGCTTGGAGCTAGCGGGAGGGGGGGAAGAGACCCAGTACTTC,CASSLELAGGGEETQYF
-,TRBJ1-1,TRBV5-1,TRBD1,TGCGCCAGCAAATACGGGACAGGGCCCGGGTACACTGAAGCTTTCTTT,CASKYGTGPGYTEAFF
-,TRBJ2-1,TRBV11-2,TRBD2,TGTGCCAGCAGCTCTGCCTTCGTGACTAGCGGGAGGAGCAGGGAGCAGTTCTTC,CASSSAFVTSGRSREQFF
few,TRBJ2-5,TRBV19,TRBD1,TGTGCCAGTAGTCCCCAGGGGGTGGGGGAGACCCAGTACTTC,CASSPQGVGETQYF
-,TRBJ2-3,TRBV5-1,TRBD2,TGCGCCAGCAGCTTGGGGACTAGCGGGAGTGTAGATACGCAGTATTTT,CASSLGTSGSVDTQYF
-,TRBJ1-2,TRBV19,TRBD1,TGTGCCAGTAGTGATGTGTCCCGGACAGGGGGCTCCGGTGGCTACACCTTC,CASSDVSRTGGSGGYTF
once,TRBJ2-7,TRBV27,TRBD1,TGTGCCAGCAGGAACCCGGGACAGGGTACCAACGAGCAGTACTTC,CASRNPGQGTNEQYF
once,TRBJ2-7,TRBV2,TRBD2,TGTGCCAGCAGTTTTAGCGGGGACTACGAGCAGTACTTC,CASSFSGDYEQYF
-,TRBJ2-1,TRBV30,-,TGTGCCTGGAGTCCTAGCTCCTACAATGAGCAGTTCTTC,CAWSPSSYNEQFF
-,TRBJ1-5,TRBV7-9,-,TGTGCCAGCAGCCAAGGGGGGCGGGGGGCGAGCAATCAGCCCCAGCATTTT,CASSQGGRGASNQPQHF
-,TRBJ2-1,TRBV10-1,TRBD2,TGCGCCAGCAGTACCAGCGGGAGCTCCTACAATGAGCAGTTCTTC,CASSTSGSSYNEQFF
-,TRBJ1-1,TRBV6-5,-,TGTGCCAGCAACTACCAGGGAAGTACTGAAGCTTTCTTT,CASNYQGSTEAFF
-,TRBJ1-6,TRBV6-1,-,TGTGCCAGCAGTGGCGCGTCAAGCGGTCGGTCACCCCTCCACTTT,CASSGASSGRSPLHF
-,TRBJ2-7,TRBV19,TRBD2,TGTGCCAGTAGTGGACTAGCTTTGGACGAGCAGTACTTC,CASSGLALDEQYF